These 8 T cell receptor beta chains were all obtained from the same sample, sequenced in a study of metastatic and nonmetastatic thyroid tumors. No patient had received any treatment before thyroid surgery. MiXCR reprocessed the PCR reads for TCRdb. The data hold under 30,000 clones, with over 12% observed a single time. Sequencing was performed on blood. The source of these receptors is a male donor with papillary thyroid cancer or a benign thyroid nodule (not recorded which). Some clones in this sample may be carry-over from other donors' samples.

This clone was picked up a small number of times. A much more abundant neighbour one base away suggests this may be a read error. The CDR3 region is CASSLPDRGSYTQYF. In nucleotides, the CDR3 is TGTGCCAGCAGCTTGCCGGACAGGGGATCATATACGCAGTATTTT. The chain has TRBV5-6 and TRBJ2-3, with 9 bases lining up with TRBD1. The CDR3 is made up of 15 amino acids. From germline, CDR1 is SGHDT and CDR2 YYEEEE. V lost 1 base, J lost 7 bases, and 7 bases stayed unmatched.

In this sample, this clone turned up many times. The chain is built from TRBV11-3 and TRBJ2-1, with TRBD1 matching 9 bases. The CDR3 spans 15 residues. CDR1 and CDR2 (germline): SGHNT, YENEEA. The J segment lost 5 bases and the V segment lost 3 bases, leaving 5 bases of the junction unmatched. In DNA, the CDR3 is TGTGCCAGCAGCTTCTACAGGGGGCCGGACAATGAGCAGTTCTTC. It is translated as CASSFYRGPDNEQFF.

This clone came up many times. The chain is built from TRBV27 and TRBJ1-4; D is perhaps TRBD1 (5 bases). The CDR3 has 12 residues. Trimming took off 5 bases at V and 8 bases at J, with 9 bases between the two ends. The germline V gene has CDR1 MNHEY and CDR2 SMNVEV (reference sequence). The CDR3 region is CASSRKGEKLFF. CDR3 in DNA: TGTGCCAGCAGTAGAAAGGGGGAAAAACTGTTTTTT.

This clone has at least ten counts. The chain recombines TRBV6-5 with TRBJ2-2, with TRBD2 matching over 7 bases. The germline gives CDR1 MNHEY, CDR2 SVGAGI. The CDR3 is made up of 17 amino acids. Trimming took 2 bases from V and 3 from J; bases not matched to a gene: 9. CDR3 DNA: TGTGCCAGCAGTTACGGTGGGAGCGGGGCCGACACCGGGGAGCTGTTTTTT. Translation gives CASSYGGSGADTGELFF.

This clone was seen only a few times. The limits of the CDR3 on the DNA are not certain, so only TCRdb's listed CDR3 is given. V gene TRBV7-5 combines with J gene TRBJ1-2; the table's TRBD1 call for D was not verified on the DNA. TRBV7-5 is a known pseudogene. The CDR3 region is 20 residues in length, termini included. CDR3 residues: CISVPASQNSYRAPGRGYTF.

This clone was counted many times. A much larger clone differs from this one at a single base, so this may be a read error. Within the sample, other DNA sequences also encode this same CDR3. The rearrangement joins TRBV30 to TRBJ2-1; tentatively, D is TRBD1 (5 bases). This CDR3 contains 14 residues. The germline V and J ends were trimmed by 1 base and 8 bases, with 15 bases remaining between them. Germline CDR1 and CDR2: GTSNPN and SVGIG (reference sequence). The DNA for the CDR3 is TGTGCCTGGAGTGCCCTGGGGCTCTTCGATGAGCAGTTCTTC. As protein: CAWSALGLFDEQFF.

This clone appeared many times. The chain combines TRBV6-1 with TRBJ1-5; maybe TRBD1 (5 bases). V lost 6 bases and J lost 6, with 12 bases in between. CDR1 is MNHNS, CDR2 SASEGT, per germline. This CDR3 region has 13 residues. CDR3 in DNA: TGTGCCAGCAGCGGGGGTGTAGGTCAGCCCCAGCATTTT. This encodes CASSGGVGQPQHF.

This chain joins TRBV20-1 and TRBJ1-5; D is uncertain. The V end was cut by 3 bases, the J end by 4 bases, with 10 bases between. Germline lookup yields CDR1 DFQATT and CDR2 SNEGSKA (reference sequence). This CDR3 has 13 residues. The CDR3 sequence: CSARTAGNQPQHF. The CDR3 region has the DNA TGCAGTGCTAGGACGGCGGGTAATCAGCCCCAGCATTTT.